The 9 T cell receptor beta chains given below trace back to one sample, sequenced in a study of T cell responses to AZD1222 COVID-19 vaccine. TCRdb's copy holds only in-frame clones and misses some; the assay was immunoSEQ multiplex PCR. The table records about 110,000 clones, roughly 87% of them present only once. The material sequenced was peripheral blood, taken on day 0 of AZD1222 vaccination. The receptors were sampled from an adult in good health.

The chain couples TRBV6-1 to TRBJ2-5; D gene uncertain. Trimming removed 2 bases from V and 0 bases from J, with 7 bases in between. This CDR3 is 14 amino acids long. Germline CDR1 and CDR2: MNHNS and SASEGT. The CDR3 loop is CASSENPDQETQYF. The CDR3 DNA follows: TGTGCCAGCAGTGAAAATCCGGACCAAGAGACCCAGTACTTC.

The V call is TRBV6-1, the J call TRBJ2-5; D is ambiguous. CDR3 length: 12 amino acids. In germline, CDR1 is MNHNS, CDR2 SASEGT. V lost 1 base and J 8 bases, leaving 8 bases between the germline ends. The DNA for the CDR3 is TGTGCCAGCAGTGAAGGAGTGGTTACCCAGTACTTC. Translation gives CASSEGVVTQYF.

This clone was counted a single time. The CDR3 DNA reads TGTGCCAGCAGCTTGGGTCTGGGTACAGATACGCAGTATTTT. This gives the protein CASSLGLGTDTQYF. This sequence joins TRBV5-8 and TRBJ2-3; no definite D call. The germline CDR1 and CDR2 sequences are SGHTS and YDEGEE. The CDR3 consists of 14 residues. Deletions cut 0 bases from V and 3 bases from J, with 8 bases between.

The gene calls are TRBV27 and TRBJ2-3; D unresolved. The V gene lost 3 bases and the J gene lost 8 bases, with 18 bases spanning the gap. The germline gives CDR1 MNHEY, CDR2 SMNVEV (reference sequence). The CDR3 sequence is 15 residues long. CDR3 nucleotides: TGTGCCAGCAGTTTGGTGGGTGGGTTGGGAAGTACGCAGTATTTT. It encodes CASSLVGGLGSTQYF.

The genes are TRBV5-6 and TRBJ2-1, with D hard to call. V dropped 3 bases and J dropped 7 bases, with 8 bases sitting between them. This CDR3 has 12 amino acids. Germline V lookup: CDR1 SGHDT, CDR2 YYEEEE. CDR3 amino acids: CASSWGMNEQFF. CDR3 DNA sequence: TGTGCCAGCAGCTGGGGAATGAATGAGCAGTTCTTC.

The chain couples TRBV18 to TRBJ1-2; D ambiguous. Trimming took 2 bases from V and 3 from J, leaving 7 bases between them. Germline V gene data show CDR1 as KGHSH and CDR2 as LQKENI. The CDR3 contains 13 residues. DNA of the CDR3: TGTGCCAGCTCACCATCCAGAGACTATGGCTACACCTTC. Its protein product is CASSPSRDYGYTF. The entire variable domain, with the rest obtained from reference TRBV18 and TRBJ1-2, is as follows: NAGVMQNPRHLVRRRGQEARLRCSPMKGHSHVYWYRQLPEEGLKFMVYLQKENIIDESGMPKERFSAEFPKEGPSILRIQQVVRGDSAAYFCASSPSRDYGYTFGSGTRLTVV.

The rearrangement joins TRBV6-5 to TRBJ1-1; no firm D call. V lost 6 bases, J lost 0 bases, and 14 bases lay in between. This CDR3 is built from 15 residues. CDR1 is MNHEY and CDR2 is SVGAGI in the germline V gene. CDR3 protein: CASSRPTGMNTEAFF. CDR3 DNA: TGTGCCAGCAGCCGCCCGACGGGCATGAACACTGAAGCTTTCTTT.

This clone was picked up a small number of times. The chain recombines TRBV4-3 with TRBJ2-7; 8 nucleotides agree with TRBD1. V lost 0 bases to trimming and J lost 2 bases; unmatched junction nucleotides: 6. Per the germline V gene, CDR1 is LGHNA and CDR2 is YSLEER. This CDR3 has 16 amino acids. The CDR3 loop reads CASSQDSWTGTYEQYF. Here the CDR3 DNA reads TGCGCCAGCAGCCAAGATTCGTGGACAGGGACCTACGAGCAGTACTTC.

CDR3 loop: CASSLAVGSGNTIYF. The CDR3, as DNA: TGTGCCAGCAGCTTGGCCGTTGGATCAGGAAACACCATATATTTT. The chain uses TRBV5-4 and TRBJ1-3, with D hard to call. Germline CDR1 reads SGHNT; CDR2 reads YYREEE (reference sequence). V was clipped by 0 bases and J by 4 bases, with 11 bases between them. This CDR3 region has 15 residues.